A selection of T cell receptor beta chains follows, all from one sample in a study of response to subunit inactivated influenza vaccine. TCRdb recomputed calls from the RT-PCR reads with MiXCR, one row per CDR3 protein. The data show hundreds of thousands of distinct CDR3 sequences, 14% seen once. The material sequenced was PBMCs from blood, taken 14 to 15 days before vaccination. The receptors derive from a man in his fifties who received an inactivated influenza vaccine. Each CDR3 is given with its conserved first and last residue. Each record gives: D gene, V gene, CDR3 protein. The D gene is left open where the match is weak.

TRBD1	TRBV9	CASSVGPSTGWGQETQYF
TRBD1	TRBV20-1	CSWTGIYEQYF
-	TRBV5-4	CASSEGVADTQYF
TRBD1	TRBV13	CASSLRQGEETQYF
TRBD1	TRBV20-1	CSARSEGGPPGELFF
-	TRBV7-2	CASSLVGGATCNEQFF
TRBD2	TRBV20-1	CSARLAGDLYNEQFF
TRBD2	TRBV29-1	CSGEREETGELFF
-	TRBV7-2	CASSLVIPQAGRTEAFF
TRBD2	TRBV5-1	CASSRNLAGAYNEQFF
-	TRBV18	CASSPNQRPGETQYF
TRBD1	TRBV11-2	CASSSRGFEAGELFF